The present entry profiles one T cell receptor (beta chain) with its context. Its recognized antigen is unknown. The input lacks base qualities; no much larger clone sits a single base away. These data originate in a study of CD8+CD57+ T cells in acquired aplastic anemia (dated by TCRdb to the late 2010s). Looking at the study overall: DNA extracted from sorted CD4+ and CD8+ cells had a mean of approximately 3.5 ug, with a range of roughly 0.19 to 27.4 ug. An average of approximately 10 million reads for CD4+ cells and 11.0 million reads for CD8+ cells was obtained from healthy donor samples.

Summary of the overall study and its limitations: No significant difference in CD8+ Simpson's diversity was found between patients and healthy controls (P=0.060). Over 25 CD8+ CDR3 sequences were found in both patients and controls but appeared to be highly expressed in patients and within the immunodominant clones of the patients.

The study deep-sequenced TCR repertoires of sorted CD4+ and CD8+ blood T cells from severe aplastic anemia patients and healthy subjects. Ficoll-Paque density gradient centrifugation was used to isolate peripheral blood mononuclear cells. Before DNA was extracted, CD4+ and CD8+ T cells were sorted using either FACS or magnetic beads. Genomic DNA was used as template for profiling of TCR beta VDJ combinations and CDR3 sequences. An Illumina HiSeq 2000 was the platform used for TCR repertoire sequencing. As for how the authors treated the data: Repertoire assessment relied on Simpson's diversity index, CDR3 size and DJ length profiles, and TRBV/TRBJ rearrangement plots. The most abundant DNA sequence in the deep sequencing data was taken as the immunodominant clone. CDR3 amino acid sequences were screened for sharing across subjects and were compared with published repertoires and the VDJdb database. TCRdb's own reprocessing of the public reads used fastp at Q25 and MiXCR and kept productive beta chains. Every entry covers one CDR3 protein and lists the most common genes and DNA from its rows. The V and J calls reflect TCRdb's pipeline rather than the authors' work. The sample table lists just over 400,000 distinct CDR3 sequences, about two thirds of them with a count of one. The ten largest clones add up to approximately 3.8% of the sample.

The germline V gene (reference sequence) specifies DFQATT as CDR1 and SNEGSKA as CDR2. A distance of 13 bases separates the germline ends of V and J, which lose 1 base and 4 bases respectively. The CDR3 starts with the cysteine, ends with the phenylalanine, and has 15 residues. Of the read, only the CDR3 DNA is kept; its 45 bases are in frame from base 1. The receptor's source is a human donor in good health, serving as a control. The sample taken for sequencing was sorted CD4+, CD8+, or CD8+CD57+ T cells (not recorded which) from PBMCs. The chain joins TRBV20-1 to TRBJ2-2, with the D gene not confidently named. The CDR3 protein sequence reads: CSARGSNQPTGELFF. The DNA sequence is as follows: TGCAGTGCTAGAGGCAGCAATCAGCCCACCGGGGAGCTGTTTTTT.